Presented here are 5 T cell receptor beta chains from one specimen sequenced in a study of shared clonotypes between healthy human individuals. It was CD45RO-negative cells, positively selected for CCR7, that made up naive CD8 cells, with terminally differentiated effector memory CD45RA+ cells excluded. This table comes from immunoSEQ multiplex PCR, and its TCRdb copy is limited to in-frame clones, with some not included. The sample yields almost 700,000 clones, about 91% seen once. Sequencing was carried out using naive CD8+ T cells sorted from blood. The source is a man between 25 and 39 years old in good health.

The rearrangement uses TRBV5-6 and TRBJ2-1, with TRBD2 matching over 7 bases. Unmatched junction bases numbered 7, after V lost 4 bases and J lost 0 bases. The CDR3 runs 16 residues. CDR1 and CDR2 (germline): SGHDT, YYEEEE. CDR3 loop: CASSGSSGPSYNEQFF. The CDR3 DNA follows: TGTGCCAGCAGCGGGTCTAGCGGCCCCTCCTACAATGAGCAGTTCTTC.

V usage is TRBV21-1 and J usage is TRBJ2-4; TRBD1 is taken as the D call from the table, unchecked against the DNA. TRBV21-1 is annotated as a pseudogene. This CDR3 has 19 amino acids. The CDR3 region has the DNA TGTGCCAGCAGCAAGATTTTGCTTGTAACAGGGGGAAGTGAAAACATTCAGTACTTC. Protein: CASSKILLVTGGSENIQYF.

The count of this clone is one. The gene calls are TRBV7-9 and TRBJ1-1; D is ambiguous. Germline assignment: CDR1 SEHNR and CDR2 FQNEAQ (reference sequence). The CDR3 length is 14 residues. V shed 3 bases and J shed 1 base, with 9 bases lying between them. The CDR3 nucleotides read TGTGCCAGCAGCTTTCCAGAGGGGAACACTGAAGCTTTCTTT. Protein sequence: CASSFPEGNTEAFF.

This clone was counted many times. V is TRBV18 and J is TRBJ1-3; 9 positions agree with TRBD1. This CDR3 has 14 residues. The V and J ends lost 3 bases and 8 bases, in that order; junction bases with no gene match: 5. Looked up from germline, CDR1 is KGHSH and CDR2 is LQKENI. The CDR3 here is CASSPSDRGHTIYF. CDR3 coding DNA: TGTGCCAGCTCACCGTCGGACAGGGGCCACACCATATATTTT.

The chain uses TRBV19 and TRBJ2-7; 7 bases agree with TRBD2. The CDR3 is 15 residues long. Per germline, CDR1 LNHDA and CDR2 SQIVND (reference sequence). Trimming cost V 3 bases and J 6 bases; bases outside gene matches: 11. DNA for the CDR3: TGTGCCAGTAGTATCATGGGCGGGAGTTTGGTCGAGCAGTACTTC. Translating it yields CASSIMGGSLVEQYF.